These T cell receptor beta chains were read from a single sample in a study of identical twins. TCRdb re-analysed the 5' RACE reads in MiXCR, keeping a single row per CDR3 protein. Here the sample spans roughly 1.6 million distinct CDR3 sequences, around 29% being singletons. The specimen was cord blood. These receptors all come from a newborn girl in good health. CDR3s include the opening cysteine and the closing phenylalanine or tryptophan. A D gene is named only where the DNA matches it firmly. Only some rows state a clone size, as once, few, many or a class for expanded clones.

D gene: TRBD1; clone size: few; J gene: TRBJ1-6; V gene: TRBV20-1; CDR3 DNA: TGCAGTGCTAGGCGGACAGGGGGCCTTTATAATTCACCCCTCCACTTT; CDR3 protein: CSARRTGGLYNSPLHF
D gene: NA; clone size: NA; J gene: TRBJ2-7; V gene: TRBV6-1; CDR3 DNA: TGTGCCGGGGCTTACGATTCTACCTACGAGCAGTACTTC; CDR3 protein: CAGAYDSTYEQYF
D gene: NA; clone size: NA; J gene: TRBJ1-2; V gene: TRBV4-1; CDR3 DNA: TGCGCCAGCAGCCAAGATATGGGGGGCTATGGCTACACCTTC; CDR3 protein: CASSQDMGGYGYTF
D gene: TRBD2; clone size: few; J gene: TRBJ2-1; V gene: TRBV5-1; CDR3 DNA: TGCGCCAGCAGCTTGGTGGGACTAGCGGGAGGCCCTTGGTTCTTC; CDR3 protein: CASSLVGLAGGPWFF
D gene: TRBD2; clone size: few; J gene: TRBJ2-3; V gene: TRBV10-3; CDR3 DNA: TGTGCCATCGCAGGGAGCGGGACCTCCAGAGATACGCAGTATTTT; CDR3 protein: CAIAGSGTSRDTQYF
D gene: NA; clone size: NA; J gene: TRBJ1-4; V gene: TRBV5-6; CDR3 DNA: TGTGCCAGCAGGGGTTTTAATGAAAAACTGTTTTTT; CDR3 protein: CASRGFNEKLFF
D gene: NA; clone size: NA; J gene: TRBJ2-7; V gene: TRBV20-1; CDR3 DNA: TGCAGTACCAGCCTCTCCTACGAGCAGTACTTC; CDR3 protein: CSTSLSYEQYF
D gene: TRBD1; clone size: NA; J gene: TRBJ2-5; V gene: TRBV7-2; CDR3 DNA: TGTGCCAGCAGCTTAGGCGAGGGGGCAGCAGAGACCCAGTACTTC; CDR3 protein: CASSLGEGAAETQYF
D gene: NA; clone size: NA; J gene: TRBJ1-2; V gene: TRBV10-3; CDR3 DNA: TGTGCCATCAGTGACAAAGGAGGGCTCGTCTATGGCTACACCTTC; CDR3 protein: CAISDKGGLVYGYTF
D gene: NA; clone size: NA; J gene: TRBJ2-5; V gene: TRBV28; CDR3 DNA: TGTGCCAGCAATACAGGGGAGGAAGAGCAGTACTTC; CDR3 protein: CASNTGEEEQYF
D gene: TRBD2; clone size: few; J gene: TRBJ2-5; V gene: TRBV10-3; CDR3 DNA: TGTGCCATCAGTCCTGCGGGAGGGACCCAGTACTTC; CDR3 protein: CAISPAGGTQYF
D gene: TRBD1; clone size: NA; J gene: TRBJ1-1; V gene: TRBV10-3; CDR3 DNA: TGTGCCATCAGTGAGAAGGCGGGACAGAGCGCTTTCTTT; CDR3 protein: CAISEKAGQSAFF
D gene: NA; clone size: few; J gene: TRBJ2-7; V gene: TRBV3-1; CDR3 DNA: TGTGCCAGCAGCCAAGATTTTTCGGGCAGAGCCTACGAGCAGTACTTC; CDR3 protein: CASSQDFSGRAYEQYF
D gene: TRBD2; clone size: NA; J gene: TRBJ2-3; V gene: TRBV9; CDR3 DNA: TGTGCCAGCAGCGCCATGGGACTAGCGGGGGGGCGTGTAGCTACGCAGTATTTT; CDR3 protein: CASSAMGLAGGRVATQYF
D gene: NA; clone size: few; J gene: TRBJ1-2; V gene: TRBV27; CDR3 DNA: TGTGCCAGCAGTCCCCGGGCCCACTATGGCTACACCTTC; CDR3 protein: CASSPRAHYGYTF
D gene: TRBD2; clone size: NA; J gene: TRBJ2-1; V gene: TRBV27; CDR3 DNA: TGTGCCAGCAGTTTATGGCGGGAGGGCCGTACCTACGAGCAGTTCTTC; CDR3 protein: CASSLWREGRTYEQFF